The 11 T cell receptor beta chains given below trace back to one sample, sequenced in a study of identifying expanded T cells in peripheral blood. The repertoire was sequenced with immunoSEQ multiplex PCR; TCRdb's copy has only in-frame clones and lacks some. The sample has over 65,000 clones, about 90% seen once. Sequencing was carried out using blood. These receptors came from a person aged 18 to 70 in good health.

The chain uses TRBV5-4 and TRBJ2-6; D is possibly TRBD1 (6 bases). The CDR3 is 19 amino acids. Between the trimmed V and J ends, which lost 1 base and 0 bases, there was a span of 17 bases. Germline assignment: CDR1 SGHNT and CDR2 YYREEE (reference sequence). CDR3 protein: CASSLRWTVFDSGANVLTF. The DNA for the CDR3 is TGTGCCAGCAGCTTGCGCTGGACAGTGTTTGACTCTGGGGCCAACGTCCTGACTTTC.

This clone was found once. The chain has TRBV27 and TRBJ2-3; D call uncertain. Trimming pared 0 bases from V and 6 bases from J, leaving 13 bases between. Germline values: CDR1 MNHEY, CDR2 SMNVEV (reference sequence). The CDR3 runs 15 residues. The CDR3 sequence is CASSLSSSSWDTQYF. CDR3 nucleotide sequence: TGTGCCAGCAGTTTATCGAGCAGTTCTTGGGATACGCAGTATTTT.

This rearrangement joins TRBV9 to TRBJ2-7; 8 nucleotides align to TRBD1. CDR1 is SGDLS and CDR2 is YYNGEE in the germline V gene. J gave up 5 bases and V 3 bases, and 10 bases lay outside the gene matches. The CDR3 loop spans 15 amino acids. CDR3 in amino acids: CASSGIGQGNDEQYF. For the CDR3, the DNA is TGTGCCAGCAGCGGCATTGGACAGGGAAACGACGAGCAGTACTTC.

The chain has TRBV5-7 and TRBJ1-1; D unresolved. TRBV5-7 is marked as an open reading frame, function uncertain. The CDR3 is 14 amino acids. The V and J ends lost 0 bases and 3 bases respectively, with 9 bases between them. CDR3 region: CASSLEGKDTEAFF. CDR3 DNA sequence: TGTGCCAGCAGCTTGGAAGGCAAAGACACTGAAGCTTTCTTT.

The rearrangement uses TRBV20-1 and TRBJ2-7; D not resolved. CDR1 is DFQATT and CDR2 is SNEGSKA in the germline V gene (reference sequence). CDR3 length equals 11 residues. V lost 4 bases, J lost 7 bases, and 11 bases lay in between. CDR3 region: CSAKWDGEQYF. The CDR3, as DNA: TGCAGTGCTAAATGGGATGGGGAGCAGTACTTC.

The rearrangement links TRBV13 to TRBJ2-5; D may be TRBD2 (6 bases). This CDR3 region has 13 residues. The germline V and J ends were trimmed by 0 bases and 5 bases, with 7 bases remaining between them. Per the germline V gene, CDR1 is PRHDT and CDR2 is FYEKMQ (reference sequence). The CDR3 region has the DNA TGTGCCAGCAGCTTAGGAGGGAGGGAGACCCAGTACTTC. This encodes CASSLGGRETQYF.

V and J are TRBV7-9 and TRBJ1-2; TRBD1 might be the D (5 bases). Trimming cost V 4 bases and J 0 bases, with 12 bases left between them. The CDR3 sequence is 15 residues long. From germline, CDR1 is SEHNR and CDR2 FQNEAQ (reference sequence). In nucleotides, the CDR3 is TGTGCCAGCAGCTCCGGGGGGGGGACTAACTATGGCTACACCTTC. Translated: CASSSGGGTNYGYTF.

For the CDR3, the DNA is TGTGCCAGTAGAAGGGCAGGGGGAGGTGAAAAACTGTTTTTT. Protein sequence: CASRRAGGGEKLFF. The gene calls are TRBV19 and TRBJ1-4; 7 bases match TRBD1. The CDR3 extends over 14 amino acids. Trimming at V came to 6 bases and at J to 7 bases, leaving 8 bases not matched to a gene. Germline V lookup: CDR1 LNHDA, CDR2 SQIVND (reference sequence).

This clone occurred once. The rearrangement uses TRBV11-2 and TRBJ2-5; 11 bases fit TRBD2. Germline trimming cut 5 bases from V and 1 base from J; bases unmatched to any gene: 6. The CDR3 is made up of 16 amino acids. Germline V gives CDR1 SGHAT, CDR2 FQNNGV. CDR3 bases: TGTGCCAGCAGCCGCGGACTAGCGGGCGTCCAAGAGACCCAGTACTTC. Amino acid sequence: CASSRGLAGVQETQYF.

The rearrangement links TRBV2 to TRBJ2-3; possibly TRBD1 for D (5 bases). V was trimmed by 9 bases and J by 4 bases, leaving 11 bases between them. Germline V lookup: CDR1 SNHLY, CDR2 FYNNEI. The CDR3 covers 12 residues. The CDR3 region has the DNA TGTGCCAGAGCCCAGGGCTCAGATACGCAGTATTTT. Translated, it gives CARAQGSDTQYF.

The V gene is TRBV15, the J gene TRBJ1-2, with D unresolved. V was shortened by 5 bases and J by 4 bases, with 20 bases between the two germline ends. Looked up from germline, CDR1 is LNHNV and CDR2 is YYDKDF (reference sequence). CDR3 length equals 16 residues. CDR3 sequence reads: CATSQEGGRGSYGYTF. Written as DNA, the CDR3 is TGTGCCACCAGCCAAGAGGGAGGCAGAGGTAGCTATGGCTACACCTTC.